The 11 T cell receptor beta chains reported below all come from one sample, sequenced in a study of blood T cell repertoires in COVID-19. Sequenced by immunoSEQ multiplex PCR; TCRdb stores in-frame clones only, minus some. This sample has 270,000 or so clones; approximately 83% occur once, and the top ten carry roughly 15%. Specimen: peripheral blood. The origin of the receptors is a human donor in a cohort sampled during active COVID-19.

The CDR3 sequence is CASSLRLAANNEQFF. The CDR3 nucleotides read TGTGCCAGCAGCTTACGACTAGCGGCTAACAATGAGCAGTTCTTC. The chain recombines TRBV5-4 with TRBJ2-1; 9 bases are a match to TRBD2. With V trimmed by 2 bases and J by 5 bases, 5 bases remained unmatched. CDR3 length: 15 residues. Germline V CDR1 and CDR2: SGHNT, YYREEE (reference sequence).

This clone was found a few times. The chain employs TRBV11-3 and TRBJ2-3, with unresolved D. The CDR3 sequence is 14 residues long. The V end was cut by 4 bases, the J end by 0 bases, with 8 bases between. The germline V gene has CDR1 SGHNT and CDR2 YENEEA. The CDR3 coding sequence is TGTGCCAGCAGCTCCGGAGCTAGCACAGATACGCAGTATTTT. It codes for CASSSGASTDTQYF.

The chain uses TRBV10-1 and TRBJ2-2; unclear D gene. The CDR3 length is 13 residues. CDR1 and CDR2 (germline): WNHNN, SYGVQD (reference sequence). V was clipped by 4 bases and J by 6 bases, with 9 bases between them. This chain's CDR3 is CASSAASPGELFF. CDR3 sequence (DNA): TGCGCCAGCAGTGCCGCGTCCCCCGGGGAGCTGTTTTTT.

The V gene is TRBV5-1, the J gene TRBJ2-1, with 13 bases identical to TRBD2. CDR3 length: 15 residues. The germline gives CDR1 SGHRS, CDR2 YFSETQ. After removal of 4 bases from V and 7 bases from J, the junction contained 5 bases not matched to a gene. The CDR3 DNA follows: TGCGCCAGCAGCACGGGACTAGCGGGAACAAATGAGCAGTTCTTC. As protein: CASSTGLAGTNEQFF.

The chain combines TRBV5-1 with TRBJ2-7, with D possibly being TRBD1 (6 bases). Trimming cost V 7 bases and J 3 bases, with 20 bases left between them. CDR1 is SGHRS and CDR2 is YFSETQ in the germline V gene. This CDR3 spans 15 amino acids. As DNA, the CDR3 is TGCGCCAGCGGTTCAAGGTCACAGGGTGACTACGAGCAGTACTTC. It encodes CASGSRSQGDYEQYF.

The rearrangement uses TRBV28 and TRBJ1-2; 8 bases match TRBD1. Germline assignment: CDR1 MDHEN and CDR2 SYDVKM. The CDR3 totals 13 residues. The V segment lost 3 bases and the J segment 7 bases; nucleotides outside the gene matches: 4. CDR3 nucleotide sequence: TGTGCCAGCAGTTTCACAGGGGGAATTGGCTACACCTTC. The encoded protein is CASSFTGGIGYTF.

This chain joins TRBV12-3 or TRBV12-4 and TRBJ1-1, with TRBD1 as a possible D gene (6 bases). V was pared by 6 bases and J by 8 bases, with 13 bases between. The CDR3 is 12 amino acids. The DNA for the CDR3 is TGTGCCAGCAGCCGGGGACAATCGGAAGCTTTCTTT. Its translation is CASSRGQSEAFF.

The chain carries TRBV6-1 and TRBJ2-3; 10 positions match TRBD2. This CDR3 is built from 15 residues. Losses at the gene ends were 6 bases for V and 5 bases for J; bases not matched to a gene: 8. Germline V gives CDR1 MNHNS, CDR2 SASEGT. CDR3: CASRRSGRAKDTQYF. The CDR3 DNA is TGTGCCAGCAGACGAAGCGGGAGGGCCAAAGATACGCAGTATTTT.

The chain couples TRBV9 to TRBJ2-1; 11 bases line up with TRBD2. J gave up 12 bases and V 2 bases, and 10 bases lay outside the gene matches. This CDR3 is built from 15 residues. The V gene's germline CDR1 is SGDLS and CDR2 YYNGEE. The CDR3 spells CASSVRLAGGRGQFF. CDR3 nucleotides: TGTGCCAGCAGCGTCCGGCTAGCGGGAGGACGGGGGCAGTTCTTC.

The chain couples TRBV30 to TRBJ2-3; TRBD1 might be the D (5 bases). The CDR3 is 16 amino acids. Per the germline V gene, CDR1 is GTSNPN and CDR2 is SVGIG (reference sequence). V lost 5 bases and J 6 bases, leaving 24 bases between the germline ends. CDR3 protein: CAWGAGLSLKSDTQYF. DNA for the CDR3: TGTGCCTGGGGGGCCGGGTTGAGTCTGAAAAGCGATACGCAGTATTTT.

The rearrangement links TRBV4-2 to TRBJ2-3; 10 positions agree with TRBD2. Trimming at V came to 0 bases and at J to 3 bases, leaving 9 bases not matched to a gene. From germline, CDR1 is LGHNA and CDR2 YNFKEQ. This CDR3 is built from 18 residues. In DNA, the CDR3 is TGTGCCAGCAGCCAAGACGAATCGAGCGGGAGGGATACAGATACGCAGTATTTT. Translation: CASSQDESSGRDTDTQYF.